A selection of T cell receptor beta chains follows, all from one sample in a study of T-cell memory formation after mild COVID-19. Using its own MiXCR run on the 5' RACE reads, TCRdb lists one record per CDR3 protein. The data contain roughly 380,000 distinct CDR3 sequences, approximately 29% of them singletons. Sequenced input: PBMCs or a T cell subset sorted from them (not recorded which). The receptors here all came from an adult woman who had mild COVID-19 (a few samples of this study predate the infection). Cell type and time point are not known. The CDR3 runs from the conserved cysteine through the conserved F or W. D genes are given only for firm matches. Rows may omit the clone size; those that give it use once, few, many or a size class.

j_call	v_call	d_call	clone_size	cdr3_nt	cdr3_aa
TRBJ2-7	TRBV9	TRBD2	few	TGTGCCAGCAGCGTAGGGGTAGCGGGGTCCTACGAGCAGTACTTC	CASSVGVAGSYEQYF
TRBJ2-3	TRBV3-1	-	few	TGTGCCAGCAGCCAATCCCGGGCGGTTATGGATACGCAGTATTTT	CASSQSRAVMDTQYF
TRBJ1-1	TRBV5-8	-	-	TGTGCCAGCAGCTCGAACGCCCCCACTGAAGCTTTCTTT	CASSSNAPTEAFF
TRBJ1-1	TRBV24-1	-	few	TGTGCCACCAGTGATGGCCCCTTGGAGTTGCCGAACACTGAAGCTTTCTTT	CATSDGPLELPNTEAFF
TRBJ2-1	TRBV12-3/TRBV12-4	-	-	TGTGCCAGCAGTTCGACTAGTATTTACGCCTACAATGAGCAGTTCTTC	CASSSTSIYAYNEQFF
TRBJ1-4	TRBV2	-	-	TGTGCCAGCAGTGAAAATGGGCAGGGCCCCGAAAAACTGTTTTTT	CASSENGQGPEKLFF
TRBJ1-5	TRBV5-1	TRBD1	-	TGCGCCAGCAGGGGGACAGGGCCTAATCAGCCCCAGCATTTT	CASRGTGPNQPQHF
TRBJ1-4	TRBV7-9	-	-	TGTGCCAGCAGCAACAGGGCAACTAATGAAAAACTGTTTTTT	CASSNRATNEKLFF
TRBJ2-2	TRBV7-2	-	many	TGTGCCAGCAGCTTAGCGTTAGCCGGCGGCACCGGGGAGCTGTTTTTT	CASSLALAGGTGELFF
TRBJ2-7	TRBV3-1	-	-	TGTGCCAGCAGCCAAGTAGATAGCAGGAGCTACGAGCAGTACTTC	CASSQVDSRSYEQYF
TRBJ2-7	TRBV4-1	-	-	TGCGCCAGCAGCCAAGATATACAGTACTACGAGCAGTACTTC	CASSQDIQYYEQYF
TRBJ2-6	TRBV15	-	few	TGTGCCACCAGCAGACAAGACAGCTCTGGGGCCAACGTCCTGACTTTC	CATSRQDSSGANVLTF
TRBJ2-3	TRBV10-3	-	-	TGTGCCATCAGTGACTCCGGGACTCCCAGCACAGATACGCAGTATTTT	CAISDSGTPSTDTQYF
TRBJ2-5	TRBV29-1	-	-	TGCAGCGTTGAGGCGCCGGGTCCAGAGACCCAGTACTTC	CSVEAPGPETQYF
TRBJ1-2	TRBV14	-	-	TGTGCCAGCAGCCACCCCAGGGACTATGGCTACACCTTC	CASSHPRDYGYTF
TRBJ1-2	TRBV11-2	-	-	TGTGCCAGCAGCCCAGGGTTGGGTGGCTACACCTTC	CASSPGLGGYTF
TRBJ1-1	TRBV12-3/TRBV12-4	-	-	TGTGCCAGCAGTTTGGCCTACAGGGACACTGAAGCTTTCTTT	CASSLAYRDTEAFF
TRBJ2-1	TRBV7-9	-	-	TGTGCCAGCGGCCCTCACAATCGTTACAATGAGCAGTTCTTC	CASGPHNRYNEQFF
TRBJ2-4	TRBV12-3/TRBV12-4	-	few	TGTGCCAGCACCCTCGACTTAGCCAAAAACATTCAGTACTTC	CASTLDLAKNIQYF
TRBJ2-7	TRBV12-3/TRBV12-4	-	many	TGTGCCAGCAGCCAAAACTACGAGCAGTACTTC	CASSQNYEQYF